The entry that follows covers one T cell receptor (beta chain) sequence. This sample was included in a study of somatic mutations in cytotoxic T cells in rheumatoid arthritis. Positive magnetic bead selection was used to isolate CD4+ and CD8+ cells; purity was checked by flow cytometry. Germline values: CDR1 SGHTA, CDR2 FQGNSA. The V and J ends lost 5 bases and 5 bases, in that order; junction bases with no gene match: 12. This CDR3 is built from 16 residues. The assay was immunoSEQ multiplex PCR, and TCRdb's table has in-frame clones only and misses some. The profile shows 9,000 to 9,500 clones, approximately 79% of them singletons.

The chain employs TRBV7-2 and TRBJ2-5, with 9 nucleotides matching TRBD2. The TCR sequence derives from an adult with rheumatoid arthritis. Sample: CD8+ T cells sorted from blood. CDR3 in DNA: TGTGCCAGCAGCCCCGCGGTAGCGGGGGTGGGTGAGACCCAGTACTTC. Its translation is CASSPAVAGVGETQYF.